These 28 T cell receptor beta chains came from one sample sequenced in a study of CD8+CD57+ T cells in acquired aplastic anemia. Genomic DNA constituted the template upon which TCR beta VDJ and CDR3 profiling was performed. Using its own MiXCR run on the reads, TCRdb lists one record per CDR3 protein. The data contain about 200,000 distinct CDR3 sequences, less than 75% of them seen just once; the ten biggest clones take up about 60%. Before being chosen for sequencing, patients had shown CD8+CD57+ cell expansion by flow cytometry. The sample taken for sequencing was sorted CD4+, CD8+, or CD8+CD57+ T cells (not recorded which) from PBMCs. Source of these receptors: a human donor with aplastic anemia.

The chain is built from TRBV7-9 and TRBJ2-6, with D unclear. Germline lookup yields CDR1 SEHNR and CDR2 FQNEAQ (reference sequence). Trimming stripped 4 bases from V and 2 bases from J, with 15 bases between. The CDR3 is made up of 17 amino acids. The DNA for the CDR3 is TGTGCCAGCAGCTCCACCGTAGAGGTACCTGGGGCCAACGTCCTGACTTTC. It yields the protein CASSSTVEVPGANVLTF.

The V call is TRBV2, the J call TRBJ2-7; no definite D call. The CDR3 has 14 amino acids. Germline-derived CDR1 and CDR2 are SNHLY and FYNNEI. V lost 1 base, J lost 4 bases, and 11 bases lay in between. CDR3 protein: CASSEGNLIYEQYF. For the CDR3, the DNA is TGTGCCAGCAGTGAAGGGAATCTCATTTACGAGCAGTACTTC.

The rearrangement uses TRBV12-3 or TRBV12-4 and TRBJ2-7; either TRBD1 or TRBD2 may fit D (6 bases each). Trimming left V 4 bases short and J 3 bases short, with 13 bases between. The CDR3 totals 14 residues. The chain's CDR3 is CASSSGAGYYEQYF. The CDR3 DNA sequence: TGTGCCAGCAGTTCGGGGGCAGGCTACTACGAGCAGTACTTC.

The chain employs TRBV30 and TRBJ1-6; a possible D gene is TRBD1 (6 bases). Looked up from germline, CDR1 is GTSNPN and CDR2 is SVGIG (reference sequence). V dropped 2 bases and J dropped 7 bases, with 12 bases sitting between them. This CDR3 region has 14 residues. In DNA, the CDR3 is TGTGCCTGGAGTCCGGGACAACCGAATTCACCCCTCCACTTT. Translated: CAWSPGQPNSPLHF.

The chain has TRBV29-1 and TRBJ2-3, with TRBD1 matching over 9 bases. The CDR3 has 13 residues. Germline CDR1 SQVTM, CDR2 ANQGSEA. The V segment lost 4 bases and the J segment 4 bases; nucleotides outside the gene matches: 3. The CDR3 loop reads CSVGTGVADTQYF. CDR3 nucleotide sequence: TGCAGCGTTGGGACAGGGGTGGCAGATACGCAGTATTTT.

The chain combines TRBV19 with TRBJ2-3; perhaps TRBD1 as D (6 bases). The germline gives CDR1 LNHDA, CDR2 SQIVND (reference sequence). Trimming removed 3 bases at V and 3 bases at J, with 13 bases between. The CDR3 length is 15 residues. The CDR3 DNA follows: TGTGCCAGTAGTATGAGGGGACACCCTACAGATACGCAGTATTTT. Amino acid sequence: CASSMRGHPTDTQYF. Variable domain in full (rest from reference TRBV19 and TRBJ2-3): DGGITQSPKYLFRKEGQNVTLSCEQNLNHDAMYWYRQDPGQGLRLIYYSQIVNDFQKGDIAEGYSVSREKKESFPLTVTSAQKNPTAFYLCASSMRGHPTDTQYFGPGTRLTVL.

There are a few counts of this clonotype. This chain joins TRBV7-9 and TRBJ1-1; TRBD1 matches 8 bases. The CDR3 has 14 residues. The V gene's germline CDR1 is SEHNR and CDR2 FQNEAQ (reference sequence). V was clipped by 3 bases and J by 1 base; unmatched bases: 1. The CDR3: CASSFGTGNTEAFF. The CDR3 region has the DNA TGTGCCAGCAGCTTCGGGACAGGGAACACTGAAGCTTTCTTT.

The CDR3 DNA is TGTGCCAGCAGCGTAGTCGGGGCAACTAATGAAAAACTGTTTTTT. The encoded protein is CASSVVGATNEKLFF. This chain uses TRBV9 with TRBJ1-4; D unresolved. The length of the CDR3 is 15 residues. In germline, CDR1 is SGDLS, CDR2 YYNGEE. The V end lost 0 bases, the J end lost 0 bases, and 6 bases lay between the germline ends. Full variable domain (remainder filled in from reference TRBV9 and TRBJ1-4): DSGVTQTPKHLITATGQRVTLRCSPRSGDLSVYWYQQSLDQGLQFLIQYYNGEERAKGNILERFSAQQFPDLHSELNLSSLELGDSALYFCASSVVGATNEKLFFGSGTQLSVL.

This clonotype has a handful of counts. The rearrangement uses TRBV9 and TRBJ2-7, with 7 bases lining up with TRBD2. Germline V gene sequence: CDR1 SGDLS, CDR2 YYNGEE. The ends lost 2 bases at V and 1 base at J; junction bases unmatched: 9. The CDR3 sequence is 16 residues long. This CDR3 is CASSVAGDVSSYEQYF. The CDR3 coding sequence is TGTGCCAGCAGCGTCGCGGGGGACGTTAGTTCCTACGAGCAGTACTTC.

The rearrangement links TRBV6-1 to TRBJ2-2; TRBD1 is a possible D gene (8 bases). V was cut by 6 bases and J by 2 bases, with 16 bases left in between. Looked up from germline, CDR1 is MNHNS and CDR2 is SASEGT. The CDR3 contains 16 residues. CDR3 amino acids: CASRGGTGINTGELFF. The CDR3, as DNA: TGTGCCAGCAGGGGAGGGACAGGCATAAACACCGGGGAGCTGTTTTTT.

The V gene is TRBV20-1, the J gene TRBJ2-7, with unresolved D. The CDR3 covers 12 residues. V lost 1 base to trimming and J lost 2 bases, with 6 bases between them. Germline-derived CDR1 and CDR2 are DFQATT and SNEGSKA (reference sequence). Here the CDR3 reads CSARVRAYEQYF. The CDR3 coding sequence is TGCAGTGCTAGAGTCAGAGCCTACGAGCAGTACTTC.

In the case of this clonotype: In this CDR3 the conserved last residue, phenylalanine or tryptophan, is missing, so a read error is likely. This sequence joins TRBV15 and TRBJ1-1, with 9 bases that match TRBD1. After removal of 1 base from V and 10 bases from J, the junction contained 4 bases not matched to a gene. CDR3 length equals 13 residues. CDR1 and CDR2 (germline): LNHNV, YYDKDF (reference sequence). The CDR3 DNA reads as TGTGCCACCAGCAGAGGGGACAGGGAGGGAGCTTTCCTT. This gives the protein CATSRGDREGAFL.

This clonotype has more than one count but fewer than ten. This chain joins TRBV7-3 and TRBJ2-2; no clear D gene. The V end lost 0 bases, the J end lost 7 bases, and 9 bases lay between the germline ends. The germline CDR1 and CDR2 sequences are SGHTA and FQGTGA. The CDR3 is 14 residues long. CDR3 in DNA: TGTGCCAGCAGCTTAACTCTAGGAAACGGGGAGCTGTTTTTT. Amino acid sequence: CASSLTLGNGELFF.

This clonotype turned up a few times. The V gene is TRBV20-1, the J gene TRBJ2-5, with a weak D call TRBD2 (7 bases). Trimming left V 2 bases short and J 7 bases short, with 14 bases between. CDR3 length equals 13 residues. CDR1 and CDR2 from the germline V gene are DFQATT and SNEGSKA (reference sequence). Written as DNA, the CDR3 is TGCAGTGCTAGATGGCAGGGAGGGGGGACCCAGTACTTC. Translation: CSARWQGGGTQYF.

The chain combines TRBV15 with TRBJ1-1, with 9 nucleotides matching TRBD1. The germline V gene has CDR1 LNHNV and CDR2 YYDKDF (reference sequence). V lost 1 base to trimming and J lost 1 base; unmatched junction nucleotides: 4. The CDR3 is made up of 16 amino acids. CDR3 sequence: CATSRGKGQGNTEAFF. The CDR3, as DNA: TGTGCCACCAGCAGAGGTAAGGGACAGGGGAACACTGAAGCTTTCTTT.

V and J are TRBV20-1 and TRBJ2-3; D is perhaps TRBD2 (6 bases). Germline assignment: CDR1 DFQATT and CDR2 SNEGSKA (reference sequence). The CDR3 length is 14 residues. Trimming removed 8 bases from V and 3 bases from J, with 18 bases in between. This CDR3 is CSPLHGGETDTQYF. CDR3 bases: TGCAGTCCCCTACACGGCGGGGAAACAGATACGCAGTATTTT.

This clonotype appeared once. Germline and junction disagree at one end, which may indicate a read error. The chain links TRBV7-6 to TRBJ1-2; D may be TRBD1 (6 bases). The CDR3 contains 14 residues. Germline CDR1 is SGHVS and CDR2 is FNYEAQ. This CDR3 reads CASSRGDRQDGYTF. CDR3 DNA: TGTGCCAGCAGCCGGGGTGACAGGCAGGATGGATACACCTTC.

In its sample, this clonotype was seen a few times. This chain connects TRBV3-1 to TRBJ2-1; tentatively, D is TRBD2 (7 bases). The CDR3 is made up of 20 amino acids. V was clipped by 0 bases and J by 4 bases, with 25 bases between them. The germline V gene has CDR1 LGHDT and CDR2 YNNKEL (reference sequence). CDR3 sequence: CASSQDIGSLGGGGYNEQFF. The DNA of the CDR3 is TGTGCCAGCAGCCAAGATATCGGTTCTTTAGGGGGGGGGGGGTACAATGAGCAGTTCTTC.

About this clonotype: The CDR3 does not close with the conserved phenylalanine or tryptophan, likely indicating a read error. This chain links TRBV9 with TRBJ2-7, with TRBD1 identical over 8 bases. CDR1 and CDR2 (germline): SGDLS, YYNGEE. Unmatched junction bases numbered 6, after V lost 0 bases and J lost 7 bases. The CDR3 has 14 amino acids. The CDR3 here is CASSVGQGTLEQYS. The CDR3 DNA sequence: TGTGCCAGCAGCGTAGGACAGGGGACGTTGGAGCAGTACTCC.

CDR3 bases: TGTGCCAGCAGCTTCGCGGGGCCTACAGTAGGGGAGCTGTTTTTT. It specifies CASSFAGPTVGELFF. The chain links TRBV7-9 to TRBJ2-2; D is possibly TRBD2 (6 bases). The CDR3 spans 15 residues. From germline, CDR1 is SEHNR and CDR2 FQNEAQ (reference sequence). V dropped 3 bases and J dropped 8 bases, with 16 bases sitting between them.

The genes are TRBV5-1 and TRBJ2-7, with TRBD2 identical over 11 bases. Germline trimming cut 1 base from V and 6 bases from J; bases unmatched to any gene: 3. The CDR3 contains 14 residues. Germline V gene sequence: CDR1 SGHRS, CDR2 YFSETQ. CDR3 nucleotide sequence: TGCGCCAGCAGCTTGAGGGGGACTAGCGGCGAGCAGTACTTC. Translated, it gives CASSLRGTSGEQYF.

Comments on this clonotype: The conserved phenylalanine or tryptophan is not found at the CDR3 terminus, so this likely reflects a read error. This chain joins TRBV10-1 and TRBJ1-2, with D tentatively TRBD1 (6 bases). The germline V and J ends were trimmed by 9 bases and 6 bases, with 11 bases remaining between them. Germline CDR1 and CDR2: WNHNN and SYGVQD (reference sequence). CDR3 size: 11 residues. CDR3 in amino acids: CARTGHHGYTS. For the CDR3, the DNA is TGCGCCAGGACGGGACACCATGGCTACACCTCC.

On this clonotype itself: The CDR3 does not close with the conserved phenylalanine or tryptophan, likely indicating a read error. The CDR3 sequence is CASSPRLNTEAFS. Here the CDR3 DNA reads TGTGCCAGCAGCCCCCGACTGAACACTGAAGCTTTCTCT. This chain joins TRBV9 and TRBJ1-1, with D unresolved. This CDR3 has 13 amino acids. The V and J ends lost 4 bases and 0 bases respectively, with 7 bases between them. Per germline, CDR1 SGDLS and CDR2 YYNGEE.

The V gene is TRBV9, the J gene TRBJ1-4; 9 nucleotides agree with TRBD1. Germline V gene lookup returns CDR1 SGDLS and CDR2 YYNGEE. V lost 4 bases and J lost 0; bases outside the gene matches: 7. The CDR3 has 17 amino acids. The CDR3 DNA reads TGTGCCAGCAGCTACGGACAGGGGAGAGCAACTAATGAAAAACTGTTTTTT. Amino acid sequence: CASSYGQGRATNEKLFF.

The DNA of the CDR3 is TGTGCCAGCACCCTCCAGGGAAGTAATTCACCCCTCCACTTT. Residues: CASTLQGSNSPLHF. V is TRBV2 and J is TRBJ1-6, with D possibly matching TRBD1 (5 bases). The CDR3 is 14 residues long. With 7 bases removed from V and 6 bases from J, the gap between germline ends came to 13 bases. Per the germline V gene, CDR1 is SNHLY and CDR2 is FYNNEI.

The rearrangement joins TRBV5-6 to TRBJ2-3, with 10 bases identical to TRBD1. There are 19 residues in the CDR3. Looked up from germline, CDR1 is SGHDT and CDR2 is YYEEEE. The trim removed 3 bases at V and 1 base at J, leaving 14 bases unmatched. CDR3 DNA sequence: TGTGCCAGCAGCTCCCGGAGGGGGACAGGGGTTTTTGGCACAGATACGCAGTATTTT. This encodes CASSSRRGTGVFGTDTQYF.

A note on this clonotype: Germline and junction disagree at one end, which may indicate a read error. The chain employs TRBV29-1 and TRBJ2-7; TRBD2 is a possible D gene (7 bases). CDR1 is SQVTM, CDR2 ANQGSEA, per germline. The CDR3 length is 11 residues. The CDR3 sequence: CSVRGGYERYF. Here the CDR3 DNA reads TGCAGCGTTAGGGGGGGCTACGAGCGGTACTTC.

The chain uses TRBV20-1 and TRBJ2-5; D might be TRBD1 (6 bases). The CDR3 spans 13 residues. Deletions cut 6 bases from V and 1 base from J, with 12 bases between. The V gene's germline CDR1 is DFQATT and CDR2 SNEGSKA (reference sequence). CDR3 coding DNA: TGCAGTGCACCTCGACAGGCCCAAGAGACCCAGTACTTC. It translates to CSAPRQAQETQYF.